The entry that follows covers one T cell receptor beta chain sequence. The CDR3 totals 11 residues. In germline, CDR1 is MDHEN, CDR2 SYDVKM. With 8 bases clipped from V and 13 bases from J, the junction kept 8 bases outside the gene matches. This sample is drawn from a study of control samples from healthy donors and cancer patients. The method was immunoSEQ multiplex PCR; TCRdb's version includes in-frame clones alone and lacks a portion of them. The data show 150,000 to 200,000 clones, 94% seen once. The clonotype originates from a man in his sixties with colorectal cancer. Sequencing was done on a sample of PBMCs. The chain employs TRBV28 and TRBJ2-1, with 7 nucleotides matching TRBD1. CDR3 sequence reads: CASQTRQGQFF. CDR3 sequence (DNA): TGTGCCAGCCAAACTAGACAGGGACAGTTCTTC.